The source of this T cell receptor beta chain is a study of blood T cell repertoires in COVID-19. Study-level information: PBMCs, B-cell-depleted T cells, or T cells provided the cDNA or gDNA that made up the material.

In the source study's methods: Amplification of reference gene primers provided the estimated nucleated cell counts. Method: immunoSEQ multiplex PCR; TCRdb's copy keeps in-frame clones and lacks some. V, J and clone size are taken as reported in that table, and D and trimming were inferred from the DNA itself. The sample gives about 260,000 clones, around nine tenths of which show up once; about 10% is in the top ten. Germline trimming cut 5 bases from V and 3 bases from J; bases unmatched to any gene: 6. Germline assignment: CDR1 SGDLS and CDR2 YYNGEE. The CDR3 has 15 residues. The source is a woman younger than 45 with COVID-19, enrolled during active disease. This sequence joins TRBV9 and TRBJ1-5; 9 positions agree with TRBD1. Specimen: peripheral blood. CDR3 nucleotides: TGTGCCAGCAGTCGACAGGGGGTCCCCAATCAGCCCCAGCATTTT. Its translation: CASSRQGVPNQPQHF.